This entry features one TCR beta chain sequence. Its antigen is currently unknown. The record originates from a study of cytomegalovirus exposure and HLA in healthy donors. Study at large: Genotyping of under 500 donors showed that 65% to 90% belonged to the Caucasian-associated ancestry cluster. General observations from the study: Rare sequences made up most TCRs, while some public TCRs were found in many donors.

Germline lookup yields CDR1 SGHRS and CDR2 YFSETQ. This CDR3 is built from 16 residues. Both 60 Vbeta primers and 13 Jbeta primers went into the PCR. Libraries were prepared by immunoSEQ multiplex PCR; TCRdb keeps only in-frame clonotypes and omits some of them. This table has around 130,000 clones, around 66% appearing once. The sequenced sample consisted of PBMCs. This TCR was recovered from an older woman in good health and CMV-seronegative. This rearrangement joins TRBV5-1 to TRBJ2-5; the D gene is possibly TRBD1 (6 bases). The better agreement between TRBJ2-7 and the DNA end casts doubt on the J call. The CDR3 DNA sequence: TGCGCCAGCAGCTTGAGGGGGACCGCTAGCTCCTACGAGCAGTACTTC. It translates to CASSLRGTASSYEQYF.